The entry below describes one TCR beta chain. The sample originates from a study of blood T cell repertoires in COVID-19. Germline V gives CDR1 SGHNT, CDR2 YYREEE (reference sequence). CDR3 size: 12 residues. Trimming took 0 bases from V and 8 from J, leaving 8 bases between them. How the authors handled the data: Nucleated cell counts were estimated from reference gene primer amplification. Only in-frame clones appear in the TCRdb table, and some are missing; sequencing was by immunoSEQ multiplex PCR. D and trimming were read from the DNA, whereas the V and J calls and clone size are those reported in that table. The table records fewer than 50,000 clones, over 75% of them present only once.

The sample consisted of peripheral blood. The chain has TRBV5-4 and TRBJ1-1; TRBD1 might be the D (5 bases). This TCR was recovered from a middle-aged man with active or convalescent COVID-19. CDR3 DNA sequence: TGTGCCAGCAGCTTGGCCAACAGGGAAGCTTTCTTT. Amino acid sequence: CASSLANREAFF.